This paragraph covers one TCR beta chain sequence. This sample was included in a study of blood T cell repertoires in COVID-19. This CDR3 comprises 15 residues. Germline assignment: CDR1 GTSNPN and CDR2 SVGIG (reference sequence). V dropped 1 base and J dropped 6; count of bases not matched to a gene: 7. Clones were sequenced by immunoSEQ multiplex PCR, and TCRdb holds only the in-frame ones, with some missing. This table holds around 150,000 clones, over 75% found once. V usage is TRBV30 and J usage is TRBJ2-2; TRBD2 matches at 8 bases. The receptor was derived from an older man with acute or convalescent COVID-19. The sequenced material came from peripheral blood. The CDR3 DNA reads TGTGCCTGGAGTGGCCGGACGGGAGGGTCCGGGGAGCTGTTTTTT. Translation: CAWSGRTGGSGELFF.